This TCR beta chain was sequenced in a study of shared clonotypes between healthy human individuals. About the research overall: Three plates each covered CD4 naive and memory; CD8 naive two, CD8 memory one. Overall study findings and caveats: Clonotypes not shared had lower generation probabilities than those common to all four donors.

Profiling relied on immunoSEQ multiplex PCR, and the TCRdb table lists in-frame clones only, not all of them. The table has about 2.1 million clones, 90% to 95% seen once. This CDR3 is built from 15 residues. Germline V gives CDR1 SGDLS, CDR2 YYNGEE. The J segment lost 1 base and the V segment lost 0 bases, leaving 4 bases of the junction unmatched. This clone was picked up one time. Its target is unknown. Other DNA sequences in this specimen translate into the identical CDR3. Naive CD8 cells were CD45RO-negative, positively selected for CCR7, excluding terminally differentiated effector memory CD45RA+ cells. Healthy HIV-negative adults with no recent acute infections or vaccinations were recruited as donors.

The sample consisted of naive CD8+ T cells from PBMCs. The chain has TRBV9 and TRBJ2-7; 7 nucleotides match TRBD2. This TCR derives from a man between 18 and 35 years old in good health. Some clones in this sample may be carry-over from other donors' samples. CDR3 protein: CASSVAGGMSYEQYF. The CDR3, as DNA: TGTGCCAGCAGCGTAGCCGGGGGGATGTCCTACGAGCAGTACTTC.